The rows below give T cell receptor beta chains drawn from one sample of a study of cytomegalovirus exposure and HLA in healthy donors. The method was immunoSEQ multiplex PCR; TCRdb's version includes in-frame clones alone and lacks a portion of them. The sample has some 84,000 clones; roughly 93% are singletons. Input material: PBMCs. The receptors were gathered from a man aged 30 to 45 in good health and CMV-seronegative. The CDR3 runs from the conserved cysteine through the conserved F or W.

TRBV28	TRBJ1-5	CATFNRARQPQHF
TRBV7-2	TRBJ2-7	CASSLVGGGATEQYF
TRBV2	TRBJ2-4	CASTQENIQYF
TRBV28	TRBJ2-1	CASSLAGGRSEQFF
TRBV7-7	TRBJ2-7	CASSLRLPSGTNYEQYF
TRBV5-1	TRBJ2-2	CASSGSAAVNTGELFF
TRBV6-4	TRBJ2-1	CASKGQGEYNEQFF
TRBV19	TRBJ2-2	CASSIGDSATGELFF
TRBV10-1	TRBJ2-2	CASSESIQGNTGELFF
TRBV5-4	TRBJ2-1	CASSLGALAGGYNEQFF
TRBV5-1	TRBJ2-7	CASSGTSGRVEQYF
TRBV18	TRBJ2-7	CASSPPVSSYEQYF
TRBV21-1	TRBJ1-3	CASSKEIRGDVGNTIYF
TRBV18	TRBJ2-3	CASSRDRGDTDTQYF
TRBV25-1	TRBJ2-2	CASSRGVDRAGELFF
TRBV11-2	TRBJ2-1	CASSPIHSYNEQFF
TRBV7-2	TRBJ1-5	CASSFGTMSNQPQHF
TRBV23-1	TRBJ2-7	CASSQCPGLNEQYF
TRBV13	TRBJ1-4	CASSLGGVYKKANEKLFF
TRBV7-2	TRBJ2-1	CASRSVGLNEQFF
TRBV6-1	TRBJ2-1	CASGTIAGVKHEQFF
TRBV6-1	TRBJ1-3	CASSETGGFSGNTIYF
TRBV9	TRBJ2-1	CASSVGGHVDNEQFF
TRBV11-2	TRBJ1-1	CASSLGQGPLRAEAFF
TRBV19	TRBJ1-5	CASDTRDSNQPQHF
TRBV5-1	TRBJ2-7	CASHPGTSGYYEQYF
TRBV6-1	TRBJ1-2	CASSDRYGYTF
TRBV2	TRBJ1-4	CASSENGHEKLFF